This is a list of T cell receptor beta chains from one sample in a study of neurological immune-mediated disorders. TCRdb re-analysed the 5' RACE reads in MiXCR, keeping a single row per CDR3 protein. Counted here are about 95,000 distinct CDR3 sequences, 3% to 4.5% occurring once; the ten biggest clones make up around 6%. The sample consisted of PBMCs. Source of these receptors: a woman aged 18-29 years with multiple sclerosis. Each CDR3 is given with its conserved first and last residue. Fields, in order: D gene, J gene, clone size, V gene, CDR3 DNA, CDR3 protein. A D gene is named only where the DNA matches it firmly. Part of the rows lack a size; the others show once, few, many or a class for expanded clones.

>.|TRBJ2-1|many|TRBV2
TGTGCCAGCAGTGCCCTAGTCAATGAGCAGTTCTTC
CASSALVNEQFF
>.|TRBJ2-1|medium-sized|TRBV29-1
TGCAGCGTTGAAGGCGGGATGGGGGTCCGGTACAATGAGCAGTTCTTC
CSVEGGMGVRYNEQFF
>.|TRBJ1-2|few|TRBV20-1
TGCAGTGCTAGTCACGGCTACACCTTC
CSASHGYTF
>.|TRBJ2-3|many|TRBV29-1
TGCAGCGTTGAAGATTTGCCCACAGATACGCAGTATTTT
CSVEDLPTDTQYF
>.|TRBJ2-5|many|TRBV6-5
TGTGCCAGCAGTTATCCCAATCCGGACTGGAAAGAGACCCAGTACTTC
CASSYPNPDWKETQYF
>.|TRBJ2-7|many|TRBV10-3
TGTGCCACGTACCAACAGGGCGGGGGCTACGAGCAGTACTTC
CATYQQGGGYEQYF
>TRBD2|TRBJ2-3|many|TRBV20-1
TGCAGTGCTAGAGACCTAGCGGGAGGGGGTGATACGCAGTATTTT
CSARDLAGGGDTQYF
>.|TRBJ2-2|many|TRBV7-2
TGTGCCAGCAGCTTAGTACAGGGCGTGAGGGGAACCGGGGAGCTGTTTTTT
CASSLVQGVRGTGELFF
>.|TRBJ1-2|many|TRBV12-3/TRBV12-4
TGTGCCAGCAGCTCCCGCCCGGGACAATATGGCTACACCTTC
CASSSRPGQYGYTF
>.|TRBJ2-1|many|TRBV4-1
TGCGCCAGCAGACTAGGAGGACGGAAAAATGAGCAGTTCTTC
CASRLGGRKNEQFF
>TRBD1|TRBJ1-4|many|TRBV11-2
TGTGCCAGCAGCTCCGATGGACAGGGCGGTAAAAAACTGTTTTTT
CASSSDGQGGKKLFF
>TRBD2|TRBJ2-3|many|TRBV20-1
TGCAGTGCTAGAAAGGCGGCGGGAGGTAGCACAGATACGCAGTATTTT
CSARKAAGGSTDTQYF
>.|TRBJ2-3|many|TRBV15
TGTGCCACCAGCAGAGATTTTGGACCGCCGTTGGATACGCAGTATTTT
CATSRDFGPPLDTQYF
>TRBD2|TRBJ2-2|many|TRBV10-3
TGTGCCATCAGAGCTAGCGGGGGCGCGAACACCGGGGAGCTGTTTTTT
CAIRASGGANTGELFF
>.|TRBJ1-1|few|TRBV5-6
TGTGCCAGCAGCTTGGGTATTAAAGGGACACTGAACACTGAAGCTTTCTTT
CASSLGIKGTLNTEAFF
>.|TRBJ1-2|many|TRBV14
TGTGCCAGCAGCCAAGGAGGAGGCCCTAACTATGGCTACACCTTC
CASSQGGGPNYGYTF
>TRBD1|TRBJ1-1|few|TRBV4-1
TGCGCCAGCAGCCGTGAGACAGGGGCAGTGTTGCTCACTGAAGCTTTCTTT
CASSRETGAVLLTEAFF
>TRBD1|TRBJ2-1|few|TRBV10-3
TGTGCCATCAGCCCCGGGACAGGGTTTTACAATGAGCAGTTCTTC
CAISPGTGFYNEQFF
>TRBD2|TRBJ2-7|many|TRBV5-1
TGCGCCAGCAGCTTGCCCCTAGCGGGGGGACCCCCCTACGAGCAGTACTTC
CASSLPLAGGPPYEQYF
>.|TRBJ2-1|many|TRBV20-1
TGCAGTGTCCCGGGCCTCTGGGCCAATGAGCAGTTCTTC
CSVPGLWANEQFF
>TRBD1|TRBJ1-6|many|TRBV6-1
TGTGCCAGCAGTCCCCAGGGACAGGTGCCTGGTTCACCCCTCCACTTT
CASSPQGQVPGSPLHF
>.|TRBJ2-7|many|TRBV29-1
TGCAGCGTCGAATTGAATCGGGACTTAACCTACGAGCAGTACTTC
CSVELNRDLTYEQYF
>.|TRBJ2-5|many|TRBV4-1
TGCGCCAGCAGCCGAGGAGGGGGAGAGACCCAGTACTTC
CASSRGGGETQYF
>TRBD1|TRBJ1-5|many|TRBV5-5
TGTGCCAGCAGCTTGATGACAGGGGTAAATCAGCCCCAGCATTTT
CASSLMTGVNQPQHF
>.|TRBJ2-2|many|TRBV4-3
TGCGCCAGCAGCCAAGTTGGCCGCGGAGGGCCGAACACCGGGGAGCTGTTTTTT
CASSQVGRGGPNTGELFF
>.|TRBJ1-2|many|TRBV27
TGTGCCAGCAGTTTTTCCCCTCTGTCCTCGGAGGCCGGCTACACCTTC
CASSFSPLSSEAGYTF
>TRBD1|TRBJ1-1|many|TRBV6-1
TGTGCCAGCAGGAGGGACAGGGGGATAGTGAACACTGAAGCTTTCTTT
CASRRDRGIVNTEAFF
>.|TRBJ1-3|many|TRBV6-6
TGTGCCAGCAGTTACTCAATAGAGACAGGCTCTGGAAACACCATATATTTT
CASSYSIETGSGNTIYF
>TRBD1|TRBJ1-5|many|TRBV7-2
TGTGCCAGCAGCTCGACAGGGACTAATCAGCCCCAGCATTTT
CASSSTGTNQPQHF
>.|TRBJ2-3|.|TRBV20-1
TGCAGTGCTACTATTCCTAGCGAAGGTCGCACAGATACGCAGTATTTT
CSATIPSEGRTDTQYF
>.|TRBJ2-1|many|TRBV10-3
TGTGCCATCCCGGGCCCCCCTTCCTACAATGAGCAGTTCTTC
CAIPGPPSYNEQFF
>.|TRBJ2-7|many|TRBV5-1
TGCGCCAGCAGCAACCCTTTGGGGAGAGACGAGCAGTACTTC
CASSNPLGRDEQYF
>.|TRBJ2-3|many|TRBV6-1
TGTGCCAGCAGACCCATTGGAGGGGATACGCAGTATTTT
CASRPIGGDTQYF
>.|TRBJ1-1|many|TRBV4-1
TGCGCCAGCAGCCGTCCGGGCCTAGAAAGCGGGAACACTGAAGCTTTCTTT
CASSRPGLESGNTEAFF
>TRBD2|TRBJ2-3|many|TRBV6-1
TGTGCCAGCAGCCCGCTAGCGGGGGGTTCCCGGGGCACAGATACGCAGTATTTT
CASSPLAGGSRGTDTQYF
>.|TRBJ1-1|many|TRBV12-3/TRBV12-4
TGTGCCAGCAGTTTTGGGGTTGGAACTGAAGCTTTCTTT
CASSFGVGTEAFF
>TRBD1|TRBJ2-1|many|TRBV29-1
TGCAGCTTCAGGGGGCCCTACAATGAGCAGTTCTTC
CSFRGPYNEQFF
>.|TRBJ2-1|many|TRBV25-1
TGTGCCAGCAGTGAAGTCATTGTCGATGAGCAGTTCTTC
CASSEVIVDEQFF